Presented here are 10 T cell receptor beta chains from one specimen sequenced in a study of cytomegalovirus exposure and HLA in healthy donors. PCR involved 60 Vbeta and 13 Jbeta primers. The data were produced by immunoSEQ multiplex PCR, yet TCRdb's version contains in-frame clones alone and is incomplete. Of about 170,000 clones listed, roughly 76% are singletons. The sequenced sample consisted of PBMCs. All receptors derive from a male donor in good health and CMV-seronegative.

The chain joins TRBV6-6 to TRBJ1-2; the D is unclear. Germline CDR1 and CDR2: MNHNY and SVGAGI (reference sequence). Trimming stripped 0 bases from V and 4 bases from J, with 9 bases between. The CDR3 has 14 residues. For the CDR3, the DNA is TGTGCCAGCAGTTACTCGCAGAGACTCTATGGCTACACCTTC. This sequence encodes CASSYSQRLYGYTF.

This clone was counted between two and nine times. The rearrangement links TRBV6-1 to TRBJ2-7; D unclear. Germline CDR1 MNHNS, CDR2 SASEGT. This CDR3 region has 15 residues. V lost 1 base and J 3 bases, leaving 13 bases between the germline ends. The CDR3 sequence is CASSEEVSGGYEQYF. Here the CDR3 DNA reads TGTGCCAGCAGTGAAGAAGTTTCCGGCGGCTACGAGCAGTACTTC.

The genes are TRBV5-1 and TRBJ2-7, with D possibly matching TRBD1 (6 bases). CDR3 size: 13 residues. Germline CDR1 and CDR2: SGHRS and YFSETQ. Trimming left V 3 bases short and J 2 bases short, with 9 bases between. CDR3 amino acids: CASSSGQTYEQYF. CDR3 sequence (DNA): TGCGCCAGCAGCTCGGGACAAACCTACGAGCAGTACTTC. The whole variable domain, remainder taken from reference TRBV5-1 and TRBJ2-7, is KAGVTQTPRYLIKTRGQQVTLSCSPISGHRSVSWYQQTPGQGLQFLFEYFSETQRNKGNFPGRFSGRQFSNSRSEMNVSTLELGDSALYLCASSSGQTYEQYFGPGTRLTVT.

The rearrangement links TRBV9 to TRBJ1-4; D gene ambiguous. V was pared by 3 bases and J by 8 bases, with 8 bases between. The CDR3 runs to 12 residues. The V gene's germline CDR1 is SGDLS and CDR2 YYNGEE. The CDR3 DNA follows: TGTGCCAGCAGCGCGAGCGGGGAAAAACTGTTTTTT. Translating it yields CASSASGEKLFF.

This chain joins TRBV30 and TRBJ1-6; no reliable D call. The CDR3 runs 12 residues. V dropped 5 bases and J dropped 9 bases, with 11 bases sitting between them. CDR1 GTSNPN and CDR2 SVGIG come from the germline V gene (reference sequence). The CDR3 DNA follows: TGTGCCTGGGACCATCTAGGTTCACCCCTCCACTTT. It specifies CAWDHLGSPLHF.

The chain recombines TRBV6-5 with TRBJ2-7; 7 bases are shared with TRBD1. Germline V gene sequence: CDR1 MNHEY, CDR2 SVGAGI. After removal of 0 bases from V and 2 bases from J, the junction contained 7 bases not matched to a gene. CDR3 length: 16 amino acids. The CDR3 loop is CASSYSGTVGTYEQYF. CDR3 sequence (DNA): TGTGCCAGCAGTTACTCCGGGACAGTCGGTACCTACGAGCAGTACTTC.

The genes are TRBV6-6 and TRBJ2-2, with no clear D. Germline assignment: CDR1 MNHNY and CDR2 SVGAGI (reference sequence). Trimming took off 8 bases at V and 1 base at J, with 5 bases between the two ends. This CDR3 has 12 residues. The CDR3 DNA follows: TGTGCCAGCCGACAGAACACCGGGGAGCTGTTTTTT. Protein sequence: CASRQNTGELFF.

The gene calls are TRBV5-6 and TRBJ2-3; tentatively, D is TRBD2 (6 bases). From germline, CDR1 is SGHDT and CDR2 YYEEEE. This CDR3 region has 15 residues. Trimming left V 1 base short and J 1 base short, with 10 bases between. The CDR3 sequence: CASSLRSGGTDTQYF. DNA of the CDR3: TGTGCCAGCAGCTTGCGATCGGGGGGCACAGATACGCAGTATTTT. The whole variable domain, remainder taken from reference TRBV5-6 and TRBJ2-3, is DAGVTQSPTHLIKTRGQQVTLRCSPKSGHDTVSWYQQALGQGPQFIFQYYEEEERQRGNFPDRFSGHQFPNYSSELNVNALLLGDSALYLCASSLRSGGTDTQYFGPGTRLTVL.

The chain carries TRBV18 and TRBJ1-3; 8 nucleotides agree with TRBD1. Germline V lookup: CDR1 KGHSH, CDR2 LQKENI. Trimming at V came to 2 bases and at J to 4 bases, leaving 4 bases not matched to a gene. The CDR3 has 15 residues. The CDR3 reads CASSPNRGNGNTIYF. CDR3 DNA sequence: TGTGCCAGCTCACCAAACAGGGGGAACGGAAACACCATATATTTT.

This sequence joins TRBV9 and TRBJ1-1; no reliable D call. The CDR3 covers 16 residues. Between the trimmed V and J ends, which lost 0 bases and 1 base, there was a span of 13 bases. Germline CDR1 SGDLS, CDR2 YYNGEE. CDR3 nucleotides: TGTGCCAGCAGCGTAGGTTTGAGGGAATGGAACACTGAAGCTTTCTTT. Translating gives CASSVGLREWNTEAFF.